Presented here are 22 T cell receptor beta chains from one specimen sequenced in a study of CD8+ T cells in alopecia areata. RNA, once extracted, was reverse transcribed into cDNA for use as the sequencing template. Profiled with immunoSEQ multiplex PCR; TCRdb holds only in-frame clones, not every one. The sample includes 140,000 to 150,000 clones, more than 55% seen only once; the top ten take approximately 34%. Sequences were obtained from CD8+ T cells sorted from blood. These receptor sequences come from a human donor in good health.

The CDR3 sequence: CASSLKQATNEKLFF. CDR3 nucleotides: TGCGCCAGCAGCTTGAAGCAGGCAACTAATGAAAAACTGTTTTTT. V usage is TRBV5-1 and J usage is TRBJ1-4; D gene ambiguous. Germline values: CDR1 SGHRS, CDR2 YFSETQ. V was cut by 1 base and J by 0 bases, with 7 bases left in between. This CDR3 contains 15 residues.

The rearrangement uses TRBV7-9 and TRBJ2-7; 10 nucleotides match TRBD1. The CDR3 spans 14 residues. V was pared by 8 bases and J by 5 bases, with 9 bases of the junction left unmatched. Germline-derived CDR1 and CDR2 are SEHNR and FQNEAQ (reference sequence). CDR3 sequence reads: CASRSGTGAHEQYF. The CDR3 nucleotides are TGTGCCAGCCGCAGCGGGACAGGGGCCCACGAGCAGTACTTC.

This clone was counted a single time. The genes are TRBV5-1 and TRBJ2-7, with 10 bases matching TRBD2. CDR3 length: 15 residues. Germline values: CDR1 SGHRS, CDR2 YFSETQ. Losses at the gene ends were 4 bases for V and 0 bases for J; bases not matched to a gene: 4. CDR3 DNA sequence: TGCGCCAGCAGCGCGACTAGCGGGTCCTCCTACGAGCAGTACTTC. Protein product: CASSATSGSSYEQYF.

This clone was recorded many times. V and J are TRBV6-4 and TRBJ2-1, with D hard to call. The CDR3 runs to 15 residues. Germline-derived CDR1 and CDR2 are MRHNA and SNTAGT. V lost 0 bases and J lost 6, with 12 bases in between. DNA for the CDR3: TGTGCCAGCAGTGACTCGACGGGCGGTGGCAATGAGCAGTTCTTC. This codes for CASSDSTGGGNEQFF.

This clone was observed a handful of times. This sequence joins TRBV11-2 and TRBJ2-7; D is perhaps TRBD2 (6 bases). The CDR3 is 12 amino acids. Germline CDR1 and CDR2: SGHAT and FQNNGV. V was trimmed by 8 bases and J by 6 bases, leaving 14 bases between them. In nucleotides, the CDR3 is TGTGCCAGCGTGGACTATTTGTCCGAGCAGTACTTC. Its protein is CASVDYLSEQYF.

This chain joins TRBV9 and TRBJ1-2; 8 bases fit TRBD1. Germline trimming cut 4 bases from V and 6 bases from J; bases unmatched to any gene: 8. Germline V gene lookup returns CDR1 SGDLS and CDR2 YYNGEE. This CDR3 region has 14 residues. CDR3 bases: TGTGCCAGCAGCACGCAGGGGGCGAGCAATGGCTACACCTTC. Amino acid sequence: CASSTQGASNGYTF. Combining the CDR3 with reference TRBV9 and TRBJ1-2 gives the whole variable domain DSGVTQTPKHLITATGQRVTLRCSPRSGDLSVYWYQQSLDQGLQFLIQYYNGEERAKGNILERFSAQQFPDLHSELNLSSLELGDSALYFCASSTQGASNGYTFGSGTRLTVV.

This chain uses TRBV5-6 with TRBJ1-5; tentatively, D is TRBD1 (6 bases). V was cut by 1 base and J by 7 bases, with 15 bases left in between. Germline values: CDR1 SGHDT, CDR2 YYEEEE. This CDR3 contains 15 residues. CDR3 in DNA: TGTGCCAGCAGCTTGATAGGACAGTCAACGCAGCCCCAGCATTTT. Amino acids: CASSLIGQSTQPQHF.

This clone has a handful of counts. V usage is TRBV15 and J usage is TRBJ1-2; 7 bases align to TRBD1. The CDR3 spans 14 residues. Unmatched junction bases numbered 7, after V lost 5 bases and J lost 4 bases. The germline V gene has CDR1 LNHNV and CDR2 YYDKDF (reference sequence). The CDR3 sequence: CATSGRTGAYGYTF. The CDR3 DNA is TGTGCCACCAGCGGGAGGACAGGAGCCTATGGCTACACCTTC. Together with reference TRBV15 and TRBJ1-2, the CDR3 gives the full variable domain: DAMVIQNPRYQVTQFGKPVTLSCSQTLNHNVMYWYQQKSSQAPKLLFHYYDKDFNNEADTPDNFQSRRPNTSFCFLDIRSPGLGDTAMYLCATSGRTGAYGYTFGSGTRLTVV.

This sequence joins TRBV2 and TRBJ1-1; D remains ambiguous. This CDR3 is 13 amino acids long. Trimming removed 3 bases from V and 5 bases from J, with 10 bases in between. Germline values: CDR1 SNHLY, CDR2 FYNNEI. Here the CDR3 DNA reads TGTGCCAGCAGTGATAAGGCGGAGACTGAAGCTTTCTTT. Amino acid sequence: CASSDKAETEAFF.

This chain joins TRBV6-4 and TRBJ2-3; tentatively, D is TRBD1 (6 bases). The CDR3 totals 14 residues. Germline-derived CDR1 and CDR2 are MRHNA and SNTAGT. V lost 4 bases to trimming and J lost 2 bases, with 10 bases between them. CDR3 bases: TGTGCCAGCAGTGGGACAGCCTCCACAGATACGCAGTATTTT. This encodes CASSGTASTDTQYF.

The V and J genes are TRBV5-6 and TRBJ2-1; 8 bases fit TRBD2. The CDR3 loop spans 13 amino acids. V lost 4 bases to trimming and J lost 9 bases; unmatched junction nucleotides: 6. CDR1 and CDR2 from the germline V gene are SGHDT and YYEEEE. CDR3 region: CASSPGLVTEQFF. The CDR3 DNA follows: TGTGCCAGCAGCCCGGGACTAGTCACTGAGCAGTTCTTC.

The V call is TRBV9, the J call TRBJ2-3; 8 bases map to TRBD2. Germline loops: CDR1 SGDLS, CDR2 YYNGEE. Germline trimming cut 4 bases from V and 0 bases from J; bases unmatched to any gene: 4. The CDR3 totals 15 residues. The DNA of the CDR3 is TGTGCCAGCAGCAAACTAGCGGTCAGCACAGATACGCAGTATTTT. Translating gives CASSKLAVSTDTQYF.

The genes are TRBV2 and TRBJ1-2; TRBD1 matches 7 bases. V dropped 1 base and J dropped 5; count of bases not matched to a gene: 1. Germline CDR1 and CDR2: SNHLY and FYNNEI. This CDR3 spans 13 amino acids. The CDR3 DNA is TGTGCCAGCAGTGAAGGACAGGGTTATGGCTACACCTTC. Its translation is CASSEGQGYGYTF.

V and J are TRBV29-1 and TRBJ2-7; a weak D match, TRBD2 (7 bases). CDR1 and CDR2 (germline): SQVTM, ANQGSEA. The CDR3 is made up of 15 amino acids. V was trimmed by 4 bases and J by 1 base, leaving 17 bases between them. CDR3 nucleotide sequence: TGCAGCGTTGTCCCGGGGGGCGGAATTTCCTACGAGCAGTACTTC. It encodes CSVVPGGGISYEQYF.

This chain links TRBV7-9 with TRBJ2-3, with D possibly TRBD2 on 6 matching bases. Trimming removed 1 base from V and 4 bases from J, with 12 bases in between. In germline, CDR1 is SEHNR, CDR2 FQNEAQ (reference sequence). The length of the CDR3 is 15 residues. CDR3 in amino acids: CASSLVAGPSDTQYF. The CDR3, as DNA: TGTGCCAGCAGCTTAGTTGCGGGACCTTCAGATACGCAGTATTTT.

V and J are TRBV11-2 and TRBJ1-2, with 10 bases matching TRBD1. The V gene's germline CDR1 is SGHAT and CDR2 FQNNGV. The CDR3 is 14 residues long. The V gene end was trimmed by 5 bases and the J gene end by 3 bases; junction bases not matched to a gene: 3. CDR3 nucleotides: TGTGCCAGCAGCGCGGGGACAGGGGACTATGGCTACACCTTC. Residues: CASSAGTGDYGYTF.

This chain connects TRBV4-1 to TRBJ2-1; the D is unclear. The V end was cut by 1 base, the J end by 4 bases, with 5 bases between. Germline loops: CDR1 MGHRA, CDR2 YSYEKL. There are 13 residues in the CDR3. The CDR3 sequence is CASSQGSYNEQFF. CDR3 nucleotides: TGCGCCAGCAGCCAAGGCTCTTACAATGAGCAGTTCTTC.

The CDR3 region has the DNA TGCAGCGGGAAATCTAGCGGGAGTGAAAAAACGCGTGAGCAGTTCTTC. Translated, it gives CSGKSSGSEKTREQFF. The chain joins TRBV29-1 to TRBJ2-1, with 10 bases fitting TRBD2. Unmatched junction bases numbered 18, after V lost 7 bases and J lost 9 bases. CDR3 size: 16 residues. Germline lookup yields CDR1 SQVTM and CDR2 ANQGSEA.

The DNA for the CDR3 is TGTGCCAGCAGTCCGACCCTGGACGGCGGCTATGGCTACACCTTC. Its translation: CASSPTLDGGYGYTF. The chain joins TRBV27 to TRBJ1-2; D is ambiguous. The V gene lost 5 bases and the J gene lost 4 bases, with 17 bases spanning the gap. CDR1 is MNHEY, CDR2 SMNVEV, per germline (reference sequence). This CDR3 has 15 residues.

The rearrangement links TRBV6-5 to TRBJ2-5; 8 positions agree with TRBD2. Trimming removed 2 bases from V and 0 bases from J; junction bases left unmatched: 2. This CDR3 comprises 15 residues. Germline CDR1 MNHEY, CDR2 SVGAGI. The CDR3 sequence is CASSYGGRYQETQYF. Here the CDR3 DNA reads TGTGCCAGCAGTTACGGCGGGAGGTACCAAGAGACCCAGTACTTC.

The chain is built from TRBV11-2 and TRBJ2-2; 11 bases are shared with TRBD1. Germline loops: CDR1 SGHAT, CDR2 FQNNGV. The CDR3 is 17 amino acids. The junction had 14 bases not matched to a gene; V was cut back by 8 bases and J by 6 bases. CDR3 DNA sequence: TGTGCCAGCGGATCTCCAAGGACAGGGGGCGCCTCCGGGGAGCTGTTTTTT. Encoded protein: CASGSPRTGGASGELFF.

This clone showed up just once. The V and J genes are TRBV6-6 and TRBJ2-1, with no clear D. V was shortened by 5 bases and J by 8 bases, with 13 bases between the two germline ends. The CDR3 extends over 13 amino acids. Per germline, CDR1 MNHNY and CDR2 SVGAGI (reference sequence). The DNA of the CDR3 is TGTGCCAGCAGTACAGATTCGATGGATGAGCAGTTCTTC. It yields the protein CASSTDSMDEQFF.